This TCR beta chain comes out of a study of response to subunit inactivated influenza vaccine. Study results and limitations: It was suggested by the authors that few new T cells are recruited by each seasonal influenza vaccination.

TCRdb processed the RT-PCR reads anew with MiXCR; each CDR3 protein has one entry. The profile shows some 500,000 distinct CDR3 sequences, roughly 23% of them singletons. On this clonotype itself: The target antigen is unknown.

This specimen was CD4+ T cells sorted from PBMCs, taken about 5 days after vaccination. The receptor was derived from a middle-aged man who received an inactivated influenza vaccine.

The CDR3 spells CASSLRTGWAQPQHF. CDR3 sequence (DNA): TGCGCCAGCAGCCTCCGGACAGGGTGGGCGCAGCCCCAGCATTTT. The chain has TRBV4-3 and TRBJ1-5; TRBD1 matches 8 bases. Germline CDR1 reads LGHNA; CDR2 reads YSLEER. V lost 4 bases and J lost 7; bases outside the gene matches: 9. This CDR3 spans 15 amino acids.